This section outlines one T cell receptor beta chain sequence together with its context. This entry belongs to a study of CD8+CD57+ T cells in acquired aplastic anemia. Study as a whole: DNA per sorted CD4+ or CD8+ sample ranged about 0.2 to 30 ug, averaging about 2.9 ug.

The germline gives CDR1 SGHTA, CDR2 FQGNSA. The CDR3 has 14 amino acids. Trimming took off 2 bases at V and 9 bases at J, with 17 bases between the two ends. The study profiled TCR beta VDJ and CDR3 using genomic DNA as template. MiXCR was run by TCRdb on the reads, yielding one entry per CDR3 protein. The sample shows some 290,000 distinct CDR3 sequences, around three fifths of them seen only once. The specimen sequenced was sorted CD4+, CD8+, or CD8+CD57+ T cells (not recorded which) from PBMCs. The chain couples TRBV7-2 to TRBJ2-7, with D unresolved. The source of this sequence is a human donor with severe aplastic anemia or a healthy control (not recorded which). The CDR3 protein is CASSLTASNSGQYF. The CDR3, as DNA: TGTGCCAGCAGCTTAACGGCGAGCAACTCTGGGCAGTACTTC.